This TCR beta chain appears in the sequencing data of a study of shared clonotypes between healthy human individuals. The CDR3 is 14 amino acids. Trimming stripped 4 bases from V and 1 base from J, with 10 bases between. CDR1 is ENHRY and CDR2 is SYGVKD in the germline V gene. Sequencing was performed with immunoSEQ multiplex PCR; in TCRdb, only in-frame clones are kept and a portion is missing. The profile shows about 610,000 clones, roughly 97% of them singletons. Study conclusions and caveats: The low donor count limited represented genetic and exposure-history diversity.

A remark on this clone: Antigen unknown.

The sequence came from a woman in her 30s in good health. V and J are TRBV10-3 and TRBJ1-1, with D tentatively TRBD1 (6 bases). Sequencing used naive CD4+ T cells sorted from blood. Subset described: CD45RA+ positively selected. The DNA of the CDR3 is TGTGCCATCAGTGGTCAGGACAGGAACACTGAAGCTTTCTTT. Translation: CAISGQDRNTEAFF.